The clone carrying this T cell receptor beta chain was recorded a few times. Antigen specificity is unknown. The germline V gene encodes CDR1 DFQATT and CDR2 SNEGSKA (reference sequence). With 3 bases clipped from V and 1 base from J, the junction kept 6 bases outside the gene matches. The length of the CDR3 is 14 residues. The source of the sample is a study of T-cell reconstitution after alpha-beta-depleted transplantation in children. Study outcomes and limitations: Where alpha-beta T cells came from about two months after transplant was reportedly several hundred expanded graft clones. When one year had passed after transplant, most T-cell counts and diversity came from newly produced T cells. Surviving recipient T cells and intrathymic progenitors accounted for some patients' high TCRbeta diversity at day 60.

Molecular barcoding with unique molecular identifiers was used for the TCRbeta library. TCRdb processed the PCR reads anew with MiXCR; each CDR3 protein has one entry. This sample has under 850,000 distinct CDR3 sequences, with about 12% found just once. The chain combines TRBV20-1 with TRBJ2-7; 7 bases match TRBD1. The sequencing here drew on PBMCs, taken before TCRalphabeta/CD19-depleted stem cell transplant. This receptor was taken from a girl under 10 years old with congenital amegakaryocytic thrombocytopenia, due to receive a stem cell transplant. CDR3 coding DNA: TGCAGTGCTAGGGACAGGACCCGTTCCTACGAGCAGTACTTC. Protein product: CSARDRTRSYEQYF.